What follows is one T cell receptor (beta chain) and its context. The sample is drawn from a study of shared clonotypes between healthy human individuals. Germline values: CDR1 KGHSH, CDR2 LQKENI. This CDR3 is built from 13 residues. The ends were cut back, 5 bases at V and 1 base at J, with 8 bases in the middle. Clones were sequenced by immunoSEQ multiplex PCR, and TCRdb holds only the in-frame ones, with some missing. Found here are roughly 2 million clones, nearly 97% of them singletons; the top ten hold 0.1% to 0.15%. The clonotype comes from a man younger than 35 in good health. Input material: naive CD4+ T cells sorted from blood. Subset specified: CD45RA+ positively selected. J is TRBJ1-1 and V is TRBV18; D possibly corresponds to TRBD1 (6 bases). The CDR3 spells CASSMGANTEAFF. In nucleotides, the CDR3 is TGTGCCAGCTCAATGGGGGCGAACACTGAAGCTTTCTTT.